These T cell receptor beta chains were read from a single sample in a study of T cell repertoires in cytomegalovirus infection. TCRdb fed the reads into MiXCR, producing one record per CDR3 protein. The sample includes a few hundred thousand distinct CDR3 sequences, about a sixth seen only once; the top ten take around 8.6%. Sequenced input: PBMCs. These receptors originate from a human donor in good health (CMV status not recorded). Some clones in this sample may be carry-over from other donors' samples. Each CDR3 is given with its conserved first and last residue. Each record gives: V gene, J gene, clone size, D gene, CDR3 DNA, CDR3 protein. D genes are given only for firm matches. The listing skips clone size in some rows; elsewhere it reads once, few, many or a size class.

TRBV27	TRBJ1-2	many	TRBD1	TGTGCCAGCAGTGATGGGACAGGGAGTGGAGACTATGGCTACACCTTC	CASSDGTGSGDYGYTF
TRBV6-2/TRBV6-3	TRBJ2-7	NA	NA	TGTGCCAGCAGTCGGGGAGACTACGAGCAGTACTTC	CASSRGDYEQYF
TRBV7-8	TRBJ2-7	many	NA	TGTGCCAGCAGCTTAAAATTTCGGGAGTTGTACGAGCAGTACTTC	CASSLKFRELYEQYF
TRBV27	TRBJ1-6	few	NA	TGTGCCAGCAGCCTAACCGCGGAGAGCTCCTATAATTCACCCCTCCACTTT	CASSLTAESSYNSPLHF
TRBV7-8	TRBJ2-5	many	NA	TGTGCCTCTGAAGAGACCCAGTACTTC	CASEETQYF
TRBV6-1	TRBJ1-1	many	TRBD1	TGTGCCAGCAGCCGAGGACAGGGTGTTGTGAACACTGAAGCTTTCTTT	CASSRGQGVVNTEAFF
TRBV3-1	TRBJ2-1	few	TRBD2	TGTGCCAGCAGTTTGAGACTAGCGATATCCAACAATGAGCAGTTCTTC	CASSLRLAISNNEQFF
TRBV20-1	TRBJ2-4	NA	NA	TGCAGTGCTAGAGATGATTTAGGGCCTAAAAACATTCAGTACTTC	CSARDDLGPKNIQYF
TRBV28	TRBJ2-7	few	NA	TGTGCCAGCAGTCTATTCCAGGGGAAATACGAGCAGTACTTC	CASSLFQGKYEQYF
TRBV29-1	TRBJ1-1	once	TRBD1	TGCAGCGTTGGAGGGACAGGGGGCACTGAAGCTTTCTTT	CSVGGTGGTEAFF
TRBV2	TRBJ2-3	NA	TRBD1	TGTGCCTGCCCGGTGGGACAGGGGTCGGCAGATACGCAGTATTTT	CACPVGQGSADTQYF
TRBV2	TRBJ2-1	few	TRBD2	TGTGCCAGCAGTGATGGGAGCGGGGGAGATGAGCAGTTCTTC	CASSDGSGGDEQFF
TRBV12-3/TRBV12-4	TRBJ2-2	once	NA	TGTGCCAGCAGTACGGGGACGGACACCGGGGAGCTGTTTTTT	CASSTGTDTGELFF
TRBV5-4	TRBJ1-6	once	NA	TGTGCCAGCAGCAAAAAGACAGAGTATAATTCACCCCTCCACTTT	CASSKKTEYNSPLHF
TRBV5-4	TRBJ2-1	many	NA	TGTGCCAGCAGCTTGAAGGACAATGAGCAGTTCTTC	CASSLKDNEQFF
TRBV7-9	TRBJ2-2	many	TRBD2	TGTGCCAGCAGCCCTCTGGGCGGGAGGAACACCGGGGAGCTGTTTTTT	CASSPLGGRNTGELFF
TRBV7-6	TRBJ1-2	NA	NA	TGTGCCAGCAGCCCCATTATGGGGGGCGGCTATGGCTACACCTTC	CASSPIMGGGYGYTF
TRBV4-1	TRBJ2-7	NA	NA	TGCGCCAGCAGCCAAGATGCACCTTACCTCTACGAGCAGTACTTC	CASSQDAPYLYEQYF
TRBV10-3	TRBJ1-5	NA	NA	TGTGCCATCAGGGGGGGCGCGAAAAACGAGCCCCAGCATTTT	CAIRGGAKNEPQHF
TRBV6-1	TRBJ2-7	NA	TRBD1	TGTGCCAGCAGTGAGAGACAGGGCTACTACGAGCAGTACTTC	CASSERQGYYEQYF
TRBV5-6	TRBJ1-2	many	NA	TGTGCCAGCAGGGTTCAGGACAGACTTGAGGGCTACACCTTC	CASRVQDRLEGYTF
TRBV7-8	TRBJ2-1	many	TRBD2	TGTGCCAGCAGCTTACGTTTTAGCGGGAGCCCCAGTGAGCAGTTCTTC	CASSLRFSGSPSEQFF
TRBV6-5	TRBJ1-4	NA	NA	TGTGCCAGCAGTTACTCGACGGGGAATGAAAAACTGTTTTTT	CASSYSTGNEKLFF
TRBV7-8	TRBJ1-4	few	NA	TGTGCCAGCAGCTTAGCGGGGTGGCAGGCCCCTAATGAAAAACTGTTTTTT	CASSLAGWQAPNEKLFF
TRBV4-1	TRBJ1-6	many	NA	TGCGCCAGCAGCCCCGAGATCGGGGGCGCCTTATCACCCCTCCACTTT	CASSPEIGGALSPLHF
TRBV28	TRBJ1-3	many	NA	TGTGCCAGCAGTCTTAGGACACGCTCTGGAAACACCATATATTTT	CASSLRTRSGNTIYF
TRBV3-1	TRBJ2-5	NA	NA	TGTGCCAGCAGCCAAGAGACCGGACGGTCCCTTGGGGAGACCCAGTACTTC	CASSQETGRSLGETQYF
TRBV7-2	TRBJ1-6	many	NA	TGTGCCAGCAGCTCCCGGGATCCAAATTCACCCCTCCACTTT	CASSSRDPNSPLHF
TRBV7-9	TRBJ2-5	few	TRBD2	TGTGCCAGCAGCTCCTCCCGGACTAGCGGGGAGACCCAGTACTTC	CASSSSRTSGETQYF
TRBV7-2	TRBJ1-6	many	NA	TGTGCCAGCAGCTTTGGGTATTCACCCCTCCACTTT	CASSFGYSPLHF
TRBV29-1	TRBJ2-7	NA	NA	TGCAGCGTGTCCCCGGTGGCCTCCTACGAGCAGTACTTC	CSVSPVASYEQYF
TRBV6-5	TRBJ1-5	NA	TRBD1	TGTGCCAGCAGGGGGACAGGGGGCACTAGCAATCAGCCCCAGCATTTT	CASRGTGGTSNQPQHF
TRBV7-6	TRBJ2-5	few	NA	TGTGCCAGCGGGGACGATCCGGGTGAGACCCAGTACTTC	CASGDDPGETQYF